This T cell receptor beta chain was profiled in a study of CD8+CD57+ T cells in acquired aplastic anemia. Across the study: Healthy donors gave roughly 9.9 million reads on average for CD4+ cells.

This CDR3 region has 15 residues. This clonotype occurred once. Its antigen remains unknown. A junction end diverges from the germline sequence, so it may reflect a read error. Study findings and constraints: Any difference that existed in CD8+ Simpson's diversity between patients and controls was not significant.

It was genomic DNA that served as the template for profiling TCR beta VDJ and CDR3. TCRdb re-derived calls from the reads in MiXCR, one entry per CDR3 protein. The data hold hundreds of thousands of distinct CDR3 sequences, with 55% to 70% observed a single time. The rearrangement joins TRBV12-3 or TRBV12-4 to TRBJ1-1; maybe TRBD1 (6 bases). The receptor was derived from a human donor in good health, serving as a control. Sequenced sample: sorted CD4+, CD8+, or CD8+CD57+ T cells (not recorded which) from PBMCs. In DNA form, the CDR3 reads TGTGCCACCGCGAGCATCCCAGGGGCGGTCACTGAAGCCTTCTTT. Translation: CATASIPGAVTEAFF.